The 32 T cell receptor beta chains below come from one sample, sequenced in a study of neoadjuvant anti-PD-1 for oral cavity cancer. Sequenced by immunoSEQ multiplex PCR; TCRdb stores in-frame clones only, minus some. The sample lists thousands of clones; 75% to 85% were seen once. Time point: after neoadjuvant nivolumab, at surgical resection. The sample in question was PBMCs, obtained after nivolumab (anti-PD-1) treatment. The receptors stem from a person aged 35 to 85 with oral cavity squamous cell carcinoma.

The chain is built from TRBV11-2 and TRBJ2-3; D might be TRBD1 or TRBD2, each matching 5 bases. The CDR3 is 13 amino acids. From germline, CDR1 is SGHAT and CDR2 FQNNGV. Trimming stripped 5 bases from V and 6 bases from J, with 12 bases between. The CDR3 DNA is TGTGCCAGCAGCAGGGACCGACGTGATACGCAGTATTTT. Residues: CASSRDRRDTQYF. The entire variable domain, with the rest obtained from reference TRBV11-2 and TRBJ2-3, is as follows: EAGVAQSPRYKIIEKRQSVAFWCNPISGHATLYWYQQILGQGPKLLIQFQNNGVVDDSQLPKDRFSAERLKGVDSTLKIQPAKLEDSAVYLCASSRDRRDTQYFGPGTRLTVL.

The chain uses TRBV10-3 and TRBJ1-5; D is uncertain. Germline values: CDR1 ENHRY, CDR2 SYGVKD. Trimming cost V 4 bases and J 5 bases, with 9 bases left between them. The CDR3 extends over 13 amino acids. The CDR3, as DNA: TGTGCCATCAGTGCGGGGTTCGATCAGCCCCAGCATTTT. Protein product: CAISAGFDQPQHF.

The chain has TRBV7-9 and TRBJ1-1; TRBD1 agrees at 8 bases. With V trimmed by 7 bases and J by 7 bases, 5 bases remained unmatched. This CDR3 has 12 amino acids. CDR1 is SEHNR, CDR2 FQNEAQ, per germline (reference sequence). The CDR3 loop is CASTQGAGEAFF. The CDR3 DNA reads as TGTGCCAGCACCCAGGGGGCAGGTGAAGCTTTCTTT.

The chain has TRBV19 and TRBJ1-1, with no clear D. From germline, CDR1 is LNHDA and CDR2 SQIVND (reference sequence). This CDR3 is built from 15 residues. Trimming stripped 6 bases from V and 1 base from J, with 15 bases between. CDR3 DNA: TGTGCCAGTAGGCTCCTCCCGACCTCGAACACTGAAGCTTTCTTT. Translation: CASRLLPTSNTEAFF.

V is TRBV19 and J is TRBJ1-1; possible D gene TRBD1, 6 bases. Germline lookup yields CDR1 LNHDA and CDR2 SQIVND (reference sequence). The CDR3 runs 17 residues. Trimming removed 5 bases from V and 1 base from J, with 20 bases in between. Written as DNA, the CDR3 is TGTGCCAGTAGTGATATAAGCCTAGGGGGGTGGAACACTGAAGCTTTCTTT. Protein sequence: CASSDISLGGWNTEAFF.

The chain combines TRBV28 with TRBJ1-5, with D maybe TRBD1 (5 bases). Germline CDR1 MDHEN, CDR2 SYDVKM. This CDR3 spans 14 amino acids. Trimming took off 1 base at V and 5 bases at J, with 9 bases between the two ends. In DNA form, the CDR3 reads TGTGCCAGCAGTTTATCCGCAGGGTATCAGCCCCAGCATTTT. Its protein is CASSLSAGYQPQHF.

The gene calls are TRBV6-1 and TRBJ2-1; the D is unclear. The CDR3 length is 13 residues. V shed 8 bases and J shed 1 base, with 9 bases lying between them. Looked up from germline, CDR1 is MNHNS and CDR2 is SASEGT. CDR3 amino acids: CASHPRSYNEQFF. The CDR3 DNA is TGTGCCAGCCATCCTAGATCCTACAATGAGCAGTTCTTC.

In its sample, this clone was seen once. J is TRBJ1-5 and V is TRBV7-8; D may be TRBD1 (6 bases). Trimming cost V 1 base and J 4 bases, with 11 bases left between them. Germline V gene sequence: CDR1 SGHVS, CDR2 FQNEAQ. The CDR3 consists of 15 residues. In DNA form, the CDR3 reads TGTGCCAGCAGCTTAGACGGGACAAATAATCAGCCCCAGCATTTT. Translated: CASSLDGTNNQPQHF.

This clone occurred once. The J gene is TRBJ2-5, the V gene TRBV9; D call uncertain. The CDR3 is made up of 12 amino acids. Looked up from germline, CDR1 is SGDLS and CDR2 is YYNGEE. The V end was cut by 2 bases, the J end by 5 bases, with 7 bases between. CDR3 region: CASSVSGETQYF. DNA of the CDR3: TGTGCCAGCAGCGTGAGTGGGGAGACCCAGTACTTC.

The V and J genes are TRBV5-1 and TRBJ2-4; the match to TRBD2 covers 9 bases. With 4 bases clipped from V and 7 bases from J, the junction kept 6 bases outside the gene matches. Germline CDR1 and CDR2: SGHRS and YFSETQ. The CDR3 runs to 14 residues. CDR3 sequence (DNA): TGCGCCAGCAGCCTTCCTAGCGGGGATAACATTCAGTACTTC. Protein sequence: CASSLPSGDNIQYF.

This chain connects TRBV4-1 to TRBJ2-3; D is unresolved. Germline CDR1 is MGHRA and CDR2 is YSYEKL. Trimming took 3 bases from V and 0 from J, leaving 7 bases between them. This CDR3 is 14 amino acids long. The CDR3 reads CASSQTFSTDTQYF. Here the CDR3 DNA reads TGCGCCAGCAGCCAGACATTTAGCACAGATACGCAGTATTTT.

The chain uses TRBV19 and TRBJ2-7; TRBD1 agrees at 8 bases. Trimming at V came to 3 bases and at J to 2 bases, leaving 9 bases not matched to a gene. Germline-derived CDR1 and CDR2 are LNHDA and SQIVND (reference sequence). The CDR3 sequence is 16 residues long. In DNA, the CDR3 is TGTGCCAGTAGTATGGGGCAGGGGGCGCAAGCCTACGAGCAGTACTTC. It codes for CASSMGQGAQAYEQYF. Looking up the rest from reference TRBV19 and TRBJ2-7 gives the full variable domain: DGGITQSPKYLFRKEGQNVTLSCEQNLNHDAMYWYRQDPGQGLRLIYYSQIVNDFQKGDIAEGYSVSREKKESFPLTVTSAQKNPTAFYLCASSMGQGAQAYEQYFGPGTRLTVT.

The rearrangement links TRBV19 to TRBJ2-7; TRBD1 might be the D (6 bases). V was clipped by 4 bases and J by 3 bases, with 10 bases between them. CDR1 and CDR2 from the germline V gene are LNHDA and SQIVND (reference sequence). CDR3 length: 13 residues. CDR3 coding DNA: TGTGCCAGTAGTAAACCGGGACACTACGAGCAGTACTTC. As protein: CASSKPGHYEQYF.

The rearrangement joins TRBV15 to TRBJ2-7, with 8 bases matching TRBD2. With V trimmed by 5 bases and J by 4 bases, 7 bases remained unmatched. CDR3 length: 14 amino acids. CDR1 is LNHNV, CDR2 YYDKDF, per germline (reference sequence). CDR3 nucleotide sequence: TGTGCCACCAGCGTGGGGGGCGGGGGGTACGAGCAGTACTTC. Residues: CATSVGGGGYEQYF. Based on the CDR3 plus reference TRBV15 and TRBJ2-7, the full variable domain is DAMVIQNPRYQVTQFGKPVTLSCSQTLNHNVMYWYQQKSSQAPKLLFHYYDKDFNNEADTPDNFQSRRPNTSFCFLDIRSPGLGDTAMYLCATSVGGGGYEQYFGPGTRLTVT.

The count of this clone is one. This chain joins TRBV27 and TRBJ2-1, with TRBD2 matching 9 bases. This CDR3 has 19 residues. Germline V gene data show CDR1 as MNHEY and CDR2 as SMNVEV (reference sequence). V shed 3 bases and J 0 bases; nucleotides not matched to a gene: 12. CDR3 nucleotide sequence: TGTGCCAGCAGTTTTTCGGGCGGGGGGGGCCTAAGCTCCTACAATGAGCAGTTCTTC. Its translation is CASSFSGGGGLSSYNEQFF.

The chain uses TRBV7-9 and TRBJ1-5, with a possible D match to TRBD1 (6 bases). V was cut by 1 base and J by 6 bases, with 10 bases left in between. The CDR3 consists of 14 residues. Per the germline V gene, CDR1 is SEHNR and CDR2 is FQNEAQ (reference sequence). The CDR3 coding sequence is TGTGCCAGCAGCTTAGGCAGGGGTGGTCAGCCCCAGCATTTT. Protein product: CASSLGRGGQPQHF.

This chain joins TRBV19 and TRBJ2-5; D not resolved. The V gene lost 6 bases and the J gene lost 2 bases, with 16 bases spanning the gap. The CDR3 is made up of 15 amino acids. The germline V gene has CDR1 LNHDA and CDR2 SQIVND (reference sequence). CDR3 region: CASRVRPRSQETQYF. As DNA, the CDR3 is TGTGCCAGTAGGGTCCGCCCCAGGTCTCAAGAGACCCAGTACTTC.

The chain couples TRBV5-1 to TRBJ2-1; 10 bases map to TRBD1. J gave up 8 bases and V 0 bases, and 5 bases lay outside the gene matches. The CDR3 loop spans 15 amino acids. Germline CDR1 is SGHRS and CDR2 is YFSETQ. The CDR3 is CASSLGDRGGDEQFF. In DNA form, the CDR3 reads TGCGCCAGCAGCTTGGGGGACAGGGGAGGGGATGAGCAGTTCTTC.

The V and J genes are TRBV11-2 and TRBJ2-2; no definite D call. The CDR3 runs to 19 residues. V shed 5 bases and J shed 3 bases, with 25 bases lying between them. Germline loops: CDR1 SGHAT, CDR2 FQNNGV. In DNA form, the CDR3 reads TGTGCCAGCAGCAATTACCCCGTAGGTAATCCTAGGTACACCGGGGAGCTGTTTTTT. Its protein product is CASSNYPVGNPRYTGELFF.

The V gene is TRBV6-1, the J gene TRBJ1-1; D is ambiguous. Trimming took 3 bases from V and 0 from J, leaving 8 bases between them. This CDR3 contains 14 residues. Germline CDR1 MNHNS, CDR2 SASEGT. DNA for the CDR3: TGTGCCAGCAGTGACCCGGGGATGAACACTGAAGCTTTCTTT. Its translation is CASSDPGMNTEAFF.

V usage is TRBV7-9 and J usage is TRBJ1-3; a possible D gene is TRBD1 (5 bases). This CDR3 is 12 amino acids long. In germline, CDR1 is SEHNR, CDR2 FQNEAQ (reference sequence). Trimming stripped 10 bases from V and 0 bases from J, with 7 bases between. The CDR3 sequence is CATQGSGNTIYF. The CDR3 DNA is TGTGCCACCCAGGGCTCTGGAAACACCATATATTTT.

By proportion, this clone is large. The CDR3 nucleotides are TGTGCCAGCAGCCCTACCGGGACACTAAACACTGAAGCTTTCTTT. Amino acids: CASSPTGTLNTEAFF. The rearrangement uses TRBV7-9 and TRBJ1-1, with a weak D call TRBD1 (6 bases). Germline V gene sequence: CDR1 SEHNR, CDR2 FQNEAQ (reference sequence). V lost 5 bases and J lost 2, with 15 bases in between. The CDR3 contains 15 residues.

CDR3 in amino acids: CASLPAGMETGELFF. The CDR3, as DNA: TGTGCCAGCCTCCCTGCAGGGATGGAAACCGGGGAGCTGTTTTTT. The chain has TRBV6-1 and TRBJ2-2, with D perhaps matching TRBD1 (5 bases). Germline V CDR1 and CDR2: MNHNS, SASEGT. The length of the CDR3 is 15 residues. V was pared by 8 bases and J by 5 bases, with 18 bases between.

This chain uses TRBV29-1 with TRBJ2-1; possibly TRBD2 for D (5 bases). The CDR3 is made up of 14 amino acids. Germline-derived CDR1 and CDR2 are SQVTM and ANQGSEA. The V and J ends lost 5 bases and 10 bases respectively, with 21 bases between them. Here the CDR3 reads CSVSRASSPEEQFF. CDR3 nucleotides: TGCAGCGTTTCGAGGGCTAGCAGTCCTGAAGAGCAGTTCTTC.

This chain uses TRBV7-9 with TRBJ2-5; weak D call: TRBD1 (6 bases). V was pared by 4 bases and J by 7 bases, with 16 bases between. This CDR3 is 14 amino acids long. The germline CDR1 and CDR2 sequences are SEHNR and FQNEAQ (reference sequence). The DNA of the CDR3 is TGTGCCAGCAGCTCCCCGACAGGAATCGGGACCCAGTACTTC. This gives the protein CASSSPTGIGTQYF.

The chain has TRBV6-4 and TRBJ1-5, with D hard to call. CDR1 MRHNA and CDR2 SNTAGT come from the germline V gene. Trimming pared 8 bases from V and 1 base from J, leaving 15 bases between. This CDR3 is built from 15 residues. The CDR3 spells CASLWKCASNQPQHF. In DNA, the CDR3 is TGTGCCAGCTTATGGAAGTGCGCGAGCAATCAGCCCCAGCATTTT.

The chain combines TRBV5-5 with TRBJ2-6; 8 bases match TRBD1. CDR3 length: 16 residues. Trimming at V came to 7 bases and at J to 2 bases, leaving 8 bases not matched to a gene. Germline assignment: CDR1 SGHKS and CDR2 YYEKEE (reference sequence). As DNA, the CDR3 is TGTGCCAGCCGTCCGGGACAGGAGGCTGGGGCCAACGTCCTGACTTTC. It translates to CASRPGQEAGANVLTF.

V gene TRBV5-1 combines with J gene TRBJ1-1; no clear D. CDR3 size: 15 residues. Trimming stripped 0 bases from V and 2 bases from J, with 11 bases between. Germline lookup yields CDR1 SGHRS and CDR2 YFSETQ. The CDR3 sequence: CASSLEPRSNTEAFF. In DNA form, the CDR3 reads TGCGCCAGCAGCTTGGAACCGAGAAGTAACACTGAAGCTTTCTTT.

The chain couples TRBV7-2 to TRBJ2-3, with D hard to call. From germline, CDR1 is SGHTA and CDR2 FQGNSA. Deletions cut 2 bases from V and 4 bases from J, with 13 bases between. There are 15 residues in the CDR3. The CDR3 nucleotides read TGTGCCAGCAGCTTAAAGGGTAGAATGCCAGATACGCAGTATTTT. This encodes CASSLKGRMPDTQYF.

The rearrangement joins TRBV19 to TRBJ2-3; possible D gene TRBD1, 6 bases. Per the germline V gene, CDR1 is LNHDA and CDR2 is SQIVND (reference sequence). V was clipped by 3 bases and J by 1 base, with 26 bases between them. The CDR3 is made up of 20 amino acids. Here the CDR3 DNA reads TGTGCCAGTAGTATGAGGGTACAGGGACGGGCTATTGGGGGCACAGATACGCAGTATTTT. Amino acids: CASSMRVQGRAIGGTDTQYF. The full variable domain, its missing parts supplied by reference TRBV19 and TRBJ2-3, is DGGITQSPKYLFRKEGQNVTLSCEQNLNHDAMYWYRQDPGQGLRLIYYSQIVNDFQKGDIAEGYSVSREKKESFPLTVTSAQKNPTAFYLCASSMRVQGRAIGGTDTQYFGPGTRLTVL.

This chain joins TRBV7-9 and TRBJ2-4, with a weak D call TRBD2 (5 bases). The V end was cut by 5 bases, the J end by 1 base, with 18 bases between. This CDR3 region has 17 residues. Germline V gives CDR1 SEHNR, CDR2 FQNEAQ (reference sequence). CDR3 in amino acids: CASSTNKAGEAKNIQYF. The CDR3 region has the DNA TGTGCCAGCAGCACGAACAAGGCGGGTGAGGCCAAAAACATTCAGTACTTC.

This clone has just a few counts. This sequence joins TRBV29-1 and TRBJ1-6; a weak D match, TRBD1 (5 bases). The CDR3 is made up of 13 amino acids. From germline, CDR1 is SQVTM and CDR2 ANQGSEA. V was pared by 5 bases and J by 6 bases, with 11 bases between. The CDR3 region is CSVRDGFNSPLHF. The CDR3 DNA reads TGCAGCGTTCGGGACGGCTTTAATTCACCCCTCCACTTT.